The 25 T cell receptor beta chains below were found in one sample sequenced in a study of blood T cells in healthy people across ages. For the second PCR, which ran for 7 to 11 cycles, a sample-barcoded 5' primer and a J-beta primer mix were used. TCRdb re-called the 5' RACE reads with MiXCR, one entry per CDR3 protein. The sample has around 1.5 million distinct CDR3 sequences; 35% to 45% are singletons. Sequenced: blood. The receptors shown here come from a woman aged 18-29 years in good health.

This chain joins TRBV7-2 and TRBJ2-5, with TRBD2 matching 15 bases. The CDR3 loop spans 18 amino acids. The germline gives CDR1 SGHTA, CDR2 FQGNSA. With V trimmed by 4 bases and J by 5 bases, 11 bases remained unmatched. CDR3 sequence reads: CASSSRWTSGGAAETQYF. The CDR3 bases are TGTGCCAGCAGCTCCCGATGGACTAGCGGGGGGGCCGCGGAGACCCAGTACTTC.

The chain's CDR3 is CASSPGLAGAQTQYF. DNA of the CDR3: TGTGCCAGCAGCCCCGGACTAGCGGGGGCCCAGACCCAGTACTTC. The chain joins TRBV7-3 to TRBJ2-7; 13 bases align to TRBD2. The end of the DNA is better explained by TRBJ2-5, so the J call may be wrong. The CDR3 has 15 residues. CDR1 SGHTA and CDR2 FQGTGA come from the germline V gene.

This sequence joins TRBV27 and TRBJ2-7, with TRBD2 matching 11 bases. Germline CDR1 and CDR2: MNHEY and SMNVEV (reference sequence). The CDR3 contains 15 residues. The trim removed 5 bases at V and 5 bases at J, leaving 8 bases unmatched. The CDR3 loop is CASSPLLLAGDEQYF. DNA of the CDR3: TGTGCCAGCAGTCCTCTTTTACTAGCGGGAGACGAGCAGTACTTC.

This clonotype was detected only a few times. The CDR3 nucleotides read TGTGCCAGCAGCTCAGGGGGCTTAAACGAGCAGTACTTC. Encoded protein: CASSSGGLNEQYF. The gene calls are TRBV5-8 and TRBJ2-5; 8 bases are shared with TRBD1. The J call may not be correct, given that the DNA end is closer to TRBJ2-7. The CDR3 consists of 13 residues. Germline V CDR1 and CDR2: SGHTS, YDEGEE.

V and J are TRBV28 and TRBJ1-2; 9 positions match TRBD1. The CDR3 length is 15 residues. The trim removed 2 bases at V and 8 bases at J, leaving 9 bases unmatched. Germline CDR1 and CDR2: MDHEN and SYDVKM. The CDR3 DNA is TGTGCCAGCAGTTTAGTGGGGACAGGGCCTTGGGGCTACACCTTC. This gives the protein CASSLVGTGPWGYTF.

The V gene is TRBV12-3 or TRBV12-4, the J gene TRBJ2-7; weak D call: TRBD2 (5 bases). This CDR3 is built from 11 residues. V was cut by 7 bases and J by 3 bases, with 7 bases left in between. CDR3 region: CASKGSYEQYF. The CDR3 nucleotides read TGTGCCAGCAAAGGGAGCTACGAGCAGTACTTC.

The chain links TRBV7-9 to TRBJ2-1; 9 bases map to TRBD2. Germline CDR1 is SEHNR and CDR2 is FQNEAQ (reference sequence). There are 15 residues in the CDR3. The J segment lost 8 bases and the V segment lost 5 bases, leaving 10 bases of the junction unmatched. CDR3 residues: CASSIRTSALHEQFF. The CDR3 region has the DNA TGTGCCAGCAGCATACGGACTAGCGCCTTACATGAGCAGTTCTTC.

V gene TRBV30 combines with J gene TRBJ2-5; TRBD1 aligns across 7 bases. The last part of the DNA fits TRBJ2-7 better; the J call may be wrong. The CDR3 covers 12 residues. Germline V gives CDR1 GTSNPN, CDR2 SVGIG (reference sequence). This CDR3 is CAWTGGPYEQYF. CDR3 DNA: TGTGCCTGGACAGGGGGTCCCTACGAGCAGTACTTC.

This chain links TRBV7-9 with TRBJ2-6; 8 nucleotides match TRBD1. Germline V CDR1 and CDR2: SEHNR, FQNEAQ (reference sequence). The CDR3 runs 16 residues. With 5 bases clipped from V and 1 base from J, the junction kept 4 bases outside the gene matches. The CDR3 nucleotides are TGTGCCAGCAGCACCCACAGGGGGTCTGGGGCCAACGTCCTGACTTTC. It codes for CASSTHRGSGANVLTF.

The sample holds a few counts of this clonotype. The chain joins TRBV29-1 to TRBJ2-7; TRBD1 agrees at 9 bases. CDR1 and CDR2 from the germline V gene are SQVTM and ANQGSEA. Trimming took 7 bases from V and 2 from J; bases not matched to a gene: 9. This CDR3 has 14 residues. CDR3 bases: TGCAGCGCCGAAAACAGGGGGCCAGCCTACGAGCAGTACTTC. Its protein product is CSAENRGPAYEQYF.

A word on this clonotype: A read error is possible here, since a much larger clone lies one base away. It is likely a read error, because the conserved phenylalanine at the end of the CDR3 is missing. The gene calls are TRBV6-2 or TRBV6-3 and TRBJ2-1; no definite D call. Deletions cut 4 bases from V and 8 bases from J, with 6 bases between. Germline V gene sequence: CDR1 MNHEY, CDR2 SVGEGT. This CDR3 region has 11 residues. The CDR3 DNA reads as TGTGCCAGCAGTTTGTCCTATGAGCAGTTCATC. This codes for CASSLSYEQFI.

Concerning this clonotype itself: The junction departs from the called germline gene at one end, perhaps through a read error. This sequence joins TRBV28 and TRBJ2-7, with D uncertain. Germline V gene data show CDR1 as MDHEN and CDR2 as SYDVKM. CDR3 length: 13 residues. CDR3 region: CAGSLIRDNEQYF. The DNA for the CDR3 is TGTGCCGGCAGTTTAATCCGAGACAATGAGCAGTACTTC.

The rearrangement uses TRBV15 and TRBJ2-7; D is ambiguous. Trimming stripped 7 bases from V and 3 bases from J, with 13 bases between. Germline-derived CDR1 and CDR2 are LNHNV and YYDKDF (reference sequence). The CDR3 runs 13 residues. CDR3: CATKPGPFYEQYF. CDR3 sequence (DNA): TGTGCCACCAAACCAGGACCGTTCTACGAGCAGTACTTC.

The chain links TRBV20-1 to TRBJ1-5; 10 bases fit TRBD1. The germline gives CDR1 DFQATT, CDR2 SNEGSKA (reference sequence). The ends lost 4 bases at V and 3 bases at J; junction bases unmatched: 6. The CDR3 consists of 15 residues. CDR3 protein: CSATRQGADNQPQHF. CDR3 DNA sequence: TGCAGTGCTACCCGACAGGGGGCAGACAATCAGCCCCAGCATTTT.

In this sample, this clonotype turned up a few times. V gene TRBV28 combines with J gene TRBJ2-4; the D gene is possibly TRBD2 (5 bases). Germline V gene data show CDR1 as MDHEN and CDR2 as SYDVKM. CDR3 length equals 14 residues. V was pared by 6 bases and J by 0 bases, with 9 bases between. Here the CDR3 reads CASREDLAKNIQYF. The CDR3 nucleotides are TGTGCCAGCAGGGAGGATCTAGCCAAAAACATTCAGTACTTC.

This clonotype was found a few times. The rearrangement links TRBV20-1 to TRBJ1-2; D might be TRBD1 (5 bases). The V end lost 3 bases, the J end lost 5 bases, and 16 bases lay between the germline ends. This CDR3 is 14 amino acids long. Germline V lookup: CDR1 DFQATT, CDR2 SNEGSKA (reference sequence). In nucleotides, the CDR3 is TGCAGTGCTAGGGTGCGGGACCGGGAATATGGCTACACCTTC. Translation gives CSARVRDREYGYTF.

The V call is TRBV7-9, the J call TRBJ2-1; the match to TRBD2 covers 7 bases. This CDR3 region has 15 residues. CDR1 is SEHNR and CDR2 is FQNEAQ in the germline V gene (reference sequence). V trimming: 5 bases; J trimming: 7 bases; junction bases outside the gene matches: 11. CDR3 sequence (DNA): TGTGCCAGCAGCGCCTTGGGACTACCTGGAAATGAGCAGTTCTTC. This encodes CASSALGLPGNEQFF.

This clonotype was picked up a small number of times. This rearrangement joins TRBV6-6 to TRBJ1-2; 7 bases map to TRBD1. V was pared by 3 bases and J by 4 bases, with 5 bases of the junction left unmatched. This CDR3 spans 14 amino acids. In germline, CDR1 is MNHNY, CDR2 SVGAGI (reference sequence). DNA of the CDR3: TGTGCCAGCAGTTATGGACAGGTCCGCTATGGCTACACCTTC. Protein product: CASSYGQVRYGYTF.

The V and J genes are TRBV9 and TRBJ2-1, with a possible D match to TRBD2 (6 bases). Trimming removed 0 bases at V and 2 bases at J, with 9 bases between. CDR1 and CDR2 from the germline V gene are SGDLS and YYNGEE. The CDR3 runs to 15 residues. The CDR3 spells CASSVAGETYNEQFF. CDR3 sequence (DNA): TGTGCCAGCAGCGTAGCGGGGGAAACCTACAATGAGCAGTTCTTC.

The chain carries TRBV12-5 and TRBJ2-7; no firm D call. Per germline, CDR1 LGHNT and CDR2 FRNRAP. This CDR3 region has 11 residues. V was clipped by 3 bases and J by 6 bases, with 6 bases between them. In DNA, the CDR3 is TGTGCTAGTGGTTTCGTCGGCGAGCAGTACTTC. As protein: CASGFVGEQYF.

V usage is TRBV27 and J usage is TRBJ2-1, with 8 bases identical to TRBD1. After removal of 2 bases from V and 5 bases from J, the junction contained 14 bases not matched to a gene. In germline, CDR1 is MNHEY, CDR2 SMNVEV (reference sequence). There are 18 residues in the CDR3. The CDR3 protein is CASSLGARGRGADNEQFF. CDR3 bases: TGTGCCAGCAGTTTAGGGGCCAGGGGGCGTGGGGCGGACAATGAGCAGTTCTTC.

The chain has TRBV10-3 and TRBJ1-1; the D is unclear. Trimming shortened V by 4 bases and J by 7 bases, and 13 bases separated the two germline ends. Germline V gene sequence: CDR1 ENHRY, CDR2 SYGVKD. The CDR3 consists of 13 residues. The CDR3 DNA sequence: TGTGCCATCAGTGCAATAGTGGTGAGTGAAGCTTTCTTT. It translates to CAISAIVVSEAFF.

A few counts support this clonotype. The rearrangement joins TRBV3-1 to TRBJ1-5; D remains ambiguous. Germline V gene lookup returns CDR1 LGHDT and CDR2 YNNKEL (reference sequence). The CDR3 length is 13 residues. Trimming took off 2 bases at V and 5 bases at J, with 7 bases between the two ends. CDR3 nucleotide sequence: TGTGCCAGCAGCCAAAGCAGTTATCAGCCCCAGCATTTT. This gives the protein CASSQSSYQPQHF. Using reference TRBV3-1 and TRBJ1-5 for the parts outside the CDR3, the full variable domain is DTAVSQTPKYLVTQMGNDKSIKCEQNLGHDTMYWYKQDSKKFLKIMFSYNNKELIINETVPNRFSPKSPDKAHLNLHINSLELGDSAVYFCASSQSSYQPQHFGDGTRLSIL.

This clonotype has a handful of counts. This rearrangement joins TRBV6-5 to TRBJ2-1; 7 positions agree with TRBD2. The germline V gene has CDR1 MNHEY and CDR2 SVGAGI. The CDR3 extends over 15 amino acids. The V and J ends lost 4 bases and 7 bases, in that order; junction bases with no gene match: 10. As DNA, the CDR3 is TGTGCCAGCAGTTCTCTGGGAGGGAGGACTAATGAGCAGTTCTTC. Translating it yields CASSSLGGRTNEQFF.

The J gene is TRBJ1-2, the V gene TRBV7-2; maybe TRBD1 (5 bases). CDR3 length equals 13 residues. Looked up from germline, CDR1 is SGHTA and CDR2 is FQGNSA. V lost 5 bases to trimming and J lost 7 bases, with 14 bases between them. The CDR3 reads CASSLLGVGGYTF. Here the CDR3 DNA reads TGTGCCAGCAGCCTCCTGGGGGTGGGTGGCTACACCTTC.